This T cell receptor beta chain derives from a study of shared clonotypes between healthy human individuals. Study-level information: Every donor yielded three CD4 naive, three CD4 memory, two CD8 naive and one CD8 memory plate.

Per the authors' pipeline: Junction-only immunoSEQ sequences carried no quality scores, so filtering differed. Produced via immunoSEQ multiplex PCR; TCRdb's table is partial and in-frame only. V and J calls and clone size come straight from that table; D and trimming were deduced from the DNA. The profile shows 1.6 million or so clones, around 97% of them singletons. The CDR3 is 14 residues long. V was pared by 5 bases and J by 10 bases, with 7 bases of the junction left unmatched. Germline V gene lookup returns CDR1 MNHEY and CDR2 SMNVEV (reference sequence). V usage is TRBV27 and J usage is TRBJ2-1; the match to TRBD2 covers 11 bases. This receptor was obtained from a man younger than 40 in good health. The material sequenced was naive CD4+ T cells sorted from blood. Subset meaning: CD45RA+ positively selected. CDR3 nucleotide sequence: TGTGCCAGCAGTCCGGGACTAGCGGTCAGGGAGCAGTTCTTC. It translates to CASSPGLAVREQFF.